This T cell receptor (beta chain) is from a study of OX40 agonist ivuxolimab in advanced cancers. Looking at the study overall: The diagnoses of dose-escalation patients were hepatocellular carcinoma, melanoma, renal cell or head and neck cancer.

CDR3 length: 15 residues. Germline V gene data show CDR1 as SGHTA and CDR2 as FQGNSA. The ends lost 6 bases at V and 1 base at J; junction bases unmatched: 9. Points on this clone: Its antigen is still unknown.

Data came from immunoSEQ multiplex PCR; TCRdb stores just in-frame clones and leaves some out. The sample gives about 58,000 clones, about 88% of which show up once; about 0.8% is in the top ten. Study-wide findings and caveats: More expanded clones were found, on average, in CD8+ than in CD4+ T cells. Some patients who did not respond also had low normalized T-cell clonal expansion.

The clonotype originates from an adult with an advanced solid tumor such as melanoma, head and neck, liver or kidney cancer. The chain recombines TRBV7-2 with TRBJ2-7, with 7 bases fitting TRBD1. The sample was CD4+ or CD8+ T cells sorted from blood, taken in a trial of the OX40 agonist ivuxolimab. The CDR3: CASRRQGRGSYEQYF. The CDR3 coding sequence is TGTGCCAGCAGGCGACAGGGTCGAGGTTCCTACGAGCAGTACTTC.